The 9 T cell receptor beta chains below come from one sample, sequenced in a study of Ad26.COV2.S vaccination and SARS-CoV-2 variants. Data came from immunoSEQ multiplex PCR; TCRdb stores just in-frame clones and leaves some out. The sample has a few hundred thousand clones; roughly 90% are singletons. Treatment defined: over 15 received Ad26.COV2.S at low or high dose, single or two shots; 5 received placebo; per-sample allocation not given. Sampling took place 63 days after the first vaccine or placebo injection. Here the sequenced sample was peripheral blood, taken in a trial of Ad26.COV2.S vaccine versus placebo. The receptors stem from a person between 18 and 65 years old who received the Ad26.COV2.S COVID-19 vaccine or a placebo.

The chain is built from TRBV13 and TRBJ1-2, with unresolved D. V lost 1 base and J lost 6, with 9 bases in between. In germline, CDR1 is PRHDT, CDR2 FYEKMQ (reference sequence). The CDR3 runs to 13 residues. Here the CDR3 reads CASSLAKRNGYTF. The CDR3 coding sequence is TGTGCCAGCAGCTTAGCGAAAAGGAATGGCTACACCTTC.

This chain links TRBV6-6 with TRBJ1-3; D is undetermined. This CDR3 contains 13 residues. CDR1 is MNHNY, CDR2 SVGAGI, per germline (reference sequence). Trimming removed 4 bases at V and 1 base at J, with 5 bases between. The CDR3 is CASSLGSGNTIYF. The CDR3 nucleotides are TGTGCCAGCAGTTTAGGATCTGGAAACACCATATATTTT.

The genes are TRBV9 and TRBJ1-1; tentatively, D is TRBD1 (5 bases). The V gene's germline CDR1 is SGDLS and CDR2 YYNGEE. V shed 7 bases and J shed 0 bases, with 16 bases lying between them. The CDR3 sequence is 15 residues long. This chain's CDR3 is CASLRGRHMNTEAFF. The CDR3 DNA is TGTGCCAGCTTACGGGGCCGCCACATGAACACTGAAGCTTTCTTT.

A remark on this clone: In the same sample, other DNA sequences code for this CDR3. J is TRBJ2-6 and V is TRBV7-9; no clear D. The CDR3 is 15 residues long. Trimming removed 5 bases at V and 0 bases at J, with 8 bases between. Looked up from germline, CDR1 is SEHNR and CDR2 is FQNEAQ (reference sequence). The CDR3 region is CASSLSGSGANVLTF. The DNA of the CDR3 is TGTGCCAGCAGCCTAAGTGGCTCTGGGGCCAACGTCCTGACTTTC.

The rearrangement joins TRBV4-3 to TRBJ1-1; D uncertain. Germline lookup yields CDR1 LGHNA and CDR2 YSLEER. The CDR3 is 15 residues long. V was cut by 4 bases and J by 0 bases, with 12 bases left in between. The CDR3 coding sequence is TGCGCCAGCAGCCCCTTACCGGCAATGAACACTGAAGCTTTCTTT. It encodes CASSPLPAMNTEAFF.

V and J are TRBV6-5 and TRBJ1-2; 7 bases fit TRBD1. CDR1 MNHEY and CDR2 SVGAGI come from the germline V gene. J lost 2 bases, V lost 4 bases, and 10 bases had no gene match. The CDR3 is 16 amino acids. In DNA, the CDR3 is TGTGCCAGCAGTTCGCCGGGACAGCCCTCCAACTATGGCTACACCTTC. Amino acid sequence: CASSSPGQPSNYGYTF.

In DNA, the CDR3 is TGTGCCAGCAGCCCACAGGGCGGTGGAAACACCATATATTTT. This gives the protein CASSPQGGGNTIYF. The genes are TRBV5-4 and TRBJ1-3; weak D call: TRBD1 (6 bases). V was shortened by 4 bases and J by 3 bases, with 11 bases between the two germline ends. CDR1 is SGHNT, CDR2 YYREEE, per germline (reference sequence). The CDR3 loop spans 14 amino acids.

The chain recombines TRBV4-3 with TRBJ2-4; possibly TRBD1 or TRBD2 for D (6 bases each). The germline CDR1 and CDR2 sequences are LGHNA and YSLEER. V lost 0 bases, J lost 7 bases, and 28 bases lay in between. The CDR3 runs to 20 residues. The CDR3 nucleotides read TGCGCCAGCAGCCAAGATTCCCCCACCGGCAACAGGGTTGGGAGGAACATTCAGTACTTC. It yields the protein CASSQDSPTGNRVGRNIQYF.

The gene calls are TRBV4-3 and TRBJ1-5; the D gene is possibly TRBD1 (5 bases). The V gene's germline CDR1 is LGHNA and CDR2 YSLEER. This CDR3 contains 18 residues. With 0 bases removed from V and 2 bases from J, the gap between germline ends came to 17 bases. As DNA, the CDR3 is TGCGCCAGCAGCCAAGATTACTTGTCGGCGACAGGCAATCAGCCCCAGCATTTT. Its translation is CASSQDYLSATGNQPQHF.